These 26 T cell receptor beta chains share one sample of origin, sequenced in a study of blood T cell repertoires in COVID-19. The data were produced by immunoSEQ multiplex PCR, yet TCRdb's version contains in-frame clones alone and is incomplete. The table shows around 150,000 clones, with just under 80% occurring only once. The source material was peripheral blood. The receptors originated from a woman aged 80 or older with acute or convalescent COVID-19.

The chain is built from TRBV7-2 and TRBJ1-3; tentatively, D is TRBD1 (6 bases). Trimming left V 4 bases short and J 3 bases short, with 7 bases between. The CDR3 contains 13 residues. CDR1 and CDR2 from the germline V gene are SGHTA and FQGNSA. CDR3 sequence (DNA): TGTGCCAGCAGCTCAGGGGTTGGAAACACCATATATTTT. Its translation is CASSSGVGNTIYF.

V usage is TRBV3-1 (or the pseudogene TRBV3-2) and J usage is TRBJ2-2; TRBD2 is a possible D gene (5 bases). From germline, CDR1 is LGHDT and CDR2 YNNKEL (reference sequence). This CDR3 spans 14 amino acids. V was trimmed by 1 base and J by 6 bases, leaving 9 bases between them. The DNA for the CDR3 is TGTGCCAGCAGCCAAGGTGCGGGTCCCGGGGAGCTGTTTTTT. Its translation: CASSQGAGPGELFF.

This clone was seen only once. The rearrangement links TRBV18 to TRBJ2-7, with 13 nucleotides matching TRBD2. Germline CDR1 reads KGHSH; CDR2 reads LQKENI. The ends lost 3 bases at V and 1 base at J; junction bases unmatched: 3. CDR3 length equals 16 residues. The CDR3: CASSPGTSGTSYEQYF. The CDR3 region has the DNA TGTGCCAGCTCACCGGGGACTAGCGGGACGTCCTACGAGCAGTACTTC.

The chain couples TRBV5-5 to TRBJ1-6, with 7 positions matching TRBD1. The J segment lost 7 bases and the V segment lost 4 bases, leaving 2 bases of the junction unmatched. The CDR3 length is 13 residues. Germline V gene sequence: CDR1 SGHKS, CDR2 YYEKEE (reference sequence). The CDR3 DNA is TGTGCCAGCAGCGGGGACAGCAATTCACCCCTCCACTTT. Encoded protein: CASSGDSNSPLHF.

The gene calls are TRBV18 and TRBJ2-7; the D gene is possibly TRBD2 (6 bases). CDR1 and CDR2 from the germline V gene are KGHSH and LQKENI. This CDR3 is 16 amino acids long. V lost 3 bases and J 2 bases, leaving 17 bases between the germline ends. CDR3 protein: CASSPYGTQAPYEQYF. DNA for the CDR3: TGTGCCAGCTCACCCTATGGGACTCAAGCCCCCTACGAGCAGTACTTC.

For this clone: The germline gene is not matched at one end of the junction; a read error may be the cause. The chain couples TRBV30 to TRBJ1-2; 9 bases are a match to TRBD1. The germline gives CDR1 GTSNPN, CDR2 SVGIG (reference sequence). The CDR3 contains 10 residues. The CDR3 nucleotides are TGTGCCTGGAGTGGGGACAGGGCCAGCTTC. Protein: CAWSGDRASF.

This clone was recorded a few times. The rearrangement joins TRBV30 to TRBJ1-2; a weak D match, TRBD1 (6 bases). Deletions cut 3 bases from V and 6 bases from J, with 14 bases between. The CDR3 loop spans 13 amino acids. Germline V gene sequence: CDR1 GTSNPN, CDR2 SVGIG (reference sequence). CDR3 nucleotide sequence: TGTGCCTGGAGGCGCCTTGAGGGGGATGGCTACACCTTC. The encoded protein is CAWRRLEGDGYTF.

This chain links TRBV27 with TRBJ1-5, with 7 bases lining up with TRBD1. The CDR3 runs to 15 residues. Germline lookup yields CDR1 MNHEY and CDR2 SMNVEV (reference sequence). Unmatched junction bases numbered 10, after V lost 5 bases and J lost 6 bases. The CDR3 is CASSPQGIFGQPQHF. The CDR3 DNA follows: TGTGCCAGCAGTCCACAGGGGATCTTTGGTCAGCCCCAGCATTTT.

The chain is built from TRBV11-2 and TRBJ2-3; 13 bases fit TRBD2. The trim removed 4 bases at V and 7 bases at J, leaving 8 bases unmatched. The CDR3 covers 16 residues. Per the germline V gene, CDR1 is SGHAT and CDR2 is FQNNGV. Written as DNA, the CDR3 is TGTGCCAGCAGCTCCCCCACTAGCGGGAGGGCAAATACGCAGTATTTT. Encoded protein: CASSSPTSGRANTQYF.

The rearrangement uses TRBV27 and TRBJ1-1; 7 nucleotides match TRBD1. V shed 6 bases and J 4 bases; nucleotides not matched to a gene: 5. The CDR3 is 13 amino acids. Germline CDR1 reads MNHEY; CDR2 reads SMNVEV (reference sequence). The CDR3 bases are TGTGCCAGCAGCCACAGGGGTTCCACTGAAGCTTTCTTT. Translating it yields CASSHRGSTEAFF.

The chain uses TRBV19 and TRBJ1-5; possibly TRBD1 for D (5 bases). V shed 3 bases and J shed 10 bases, with 13 bases lying between them. The CDR3 is made up of 13 amino acids. Germline CDR1 and CDR2: LNHDA and SQIVND (reference sequence). Written as DNA, the CDR3 is TGTGCCAGTAGTATGGGGGGGGGAAACCCCCAGCATTTT. This translates into CASSMGGGNPQHF.

The chain carries TRBV28 and TRBJ1-3, with 10 bases fitting TRBD1. The trim removed 9 bases at V and 3 bases at J, leaving 8 bases unmatched. CDR1 and CDR2 from the germline V gene are MDHEN and SYDVKM. The CDR3 covers 15 residues. CDR3 in amino acids: CARGTGVRGGNTIYF. CDR3 nucleotides: TGTGCCAGGGGGACAGGGGTTAGAGGTGGAAACACCATATATTTT.

The rearrangement joins TRBV23-1 to TRBJ1-2, with D possibly matching TRBD1 (6 bases). TRBV23-1 has ORF status, its function being uncertain. Trimming took off 0 bases at V and 7 bases at J, with 12 bases between the two ends. This CDR3 is built from 14 residues. CDR3 bases: TGCGCCAGCAGTCAATCCACAGGGCTGGGTGGCTACACCTTC. The encoded protein is CASSQSTGLGGYTF.

V and J are TRBV18 and TRBJ1-1; 9 positions agree with TRBD1. V lost 6 bases, J lost 4 bases, and 3 bases stayed unmatched. The CDR3 runs 13 residues. CDR1 and CDR2 (germline): KGHSH, LQKENI. The CDR3 nucleotides read TGTGCCAGCTCGGGACAGGGAGGCACTGAAGCTTTCTTT. It codes for CASSGQGGTEAFF.

This sequence joins TRBV11-2 and TRBJ2-1; the D gene is possibly TRBD1 (7 bases). The CDR3 is 16 residues long. Germline V CDR1 and CDR2: SGHAT, FQNNGV. The ends were cut back, 0 bases at V and 3 bases at J, with 12 bases in the middle. The CDR3 coding sequence is TGTGCCAGCAGCTTAGACCCAGGGGGGTTCTACAATGAGCAGTTCTTC. Residues: CASSLDPGGFYNEQFF.

This clone was observed a handful of times. This chain uses TRBV10-3 with TRBJ2-7; 14 bases align to TRBD2. In germline, CDR1 is ENHRY, CDR2 SYGVKD. Trimming took 6 bases from V and 5 from J; bases not matched to a gene: 6. The CDR3 runs to 15 residues. DNA of the CDR3: TGTGCCATCAGGGGGGGACTAGCGGGAGTAGACGAGCAGTACTTC. Protein: CAIRGGLAGVDEQYF.

The chain joins TRBV5-1 to TRBJ2-7; 8 positions agree with TRBD1. CDR3 length: 17 amino acids. The germline V gene has CDR1 SGHRS and CDR2 YFSETQ. The J segment lost 0 bases and the V segment lost 0 bases, leaving 8 bases of the junction unmatched. CDR3 region: CASSLVRQGMSSYEQYF. The CDR3 bases are TGCGCCAGCAGCTTGGTTCGACAGGGGATGAGCTCCTACGAGCAGTACTTC.

This chain uses TRBV4-2 with TRBJ1-3; D is unresolved. There are 15 residues in the CDR3. The germline V and J ends were trimmed by 2 bases and 0 bases, with 8 bases remaining between them. Germline V CDR1 and CDR2: LGHNA, YNFKEQ. The CDR3 DNA follows: TGTGCCAGCAGCCAAACGGTTGTCTCTGGAAACACCATATATTTT. Its protein product is CASSQTVVSGNTIYF.

The chain combines TRBV7-9 with TRBJ1-6, with 10 positions matching TRBD1. Germline assignment: CDR1 SEHNR and CDR2 FQNEAQ (reference sequence). This CDR3 is 17 amino acids long. V shed 5 bases, J shed 6 bases, and the junction held 10 bases outside the gene matches. The CDR3 here is CASSPTPGQGGNSPLHF. In DNA, the CDR3 is TGTGCCAGCAGCCCCACTCCAGGACAGGGGGGTAATTCACCCCTCCACTTT.

In its sample, this clone was seen a few times. The V call is TRBV20-1, the J call TRBJ2-7; possible D gene TRBD2, 6 bases. This CDR3 contains 12 residues. V lost 3 bases, J lost 5 bases, and 11 bases lay in between. Germline-derived CDR1 and CDR2 are DFQATT and SNEGSKA (reference sequence). This CDR3 reads CSASSAGNEQYF. The CDR3 nucleotides read TGCAGTGCTAGTAGTGCGGGGAACGAGCAGTACTTC.

This chain uses TRBV12-5 with TRBJ2-7, with TRBD2 as a possible D gene (6 bases). The CDR3 length is 15 residues. V dropped 6 bases and J dropped 6 bases, with 21 bases sitting between them. CDR1 LGHNT and CDR2 FRNRAP come from the germline V gene. The CDR3 region is CASGGRSGDLGEQYF. The DNA of the CDR3 is TGTGCTAGTGGCGGCAGGTCGGGGGATTTGGGCGAGCAGTACTTC.

The chain couples TRBV11-2 to TRBJ2-1, with 8 bases fitting TRBD2. This CDR3 region has 15 residues. The ends lost 5 bases at V and 7 bases at J; junction bases unmatched: 10. Germline loops: CDR1 SGHAT, CDR2 FQNNGV. The CDR3 DNA sequence: TGTGCCAGCAGCGTCGCCGGGACTAGTCCTAATGAGCAGTTCTTC. Translated: CASSVAGTSPNEQFF.

The chain employs TRBV27 and TRBJ1-2, with TRBD1 matching 8 bases. CDR1 is MNHEY, CDR2 SMNVEV, per germline (reference sequence). This CDR3 has 14 amino acids. V shed 3 bases, J shed 5 bases, and the junction held 5 bases outside the gene matches. CDR3 in DNA: TGTGCCAGCAGTTTGGACAGGGAGGGTTATGGCTACACCTTC. Translated: CASSLDREGYGYTF.

This clone was seen once. V usage is TRBV19 and J usage is TRBJ1-5; possibly TRBD1 for D (6 bases). V was clipped by 7 bases and J by 7 bases, with 20 bases between them. Germline V gives CDR1 LNHDA, CDR2 SQIVND (reference sequence). The CDR3 runs to 15 residues. The DNA for the CDR3 is TGTGCCAGTATGCGTGAGGGGGGGGTAGGACAGCCCCAGCATTTT. Translated, it gives CASMREGGVGQPQHF.

This sequence joins TRBV30 and TRBJ1-1; D is undetermined. Between the trimmed V and J ends, which lost 2 bases and 10 bases, there was a span of 11 bases. The CDR3 length is 11 residues. Germline V gene lookup returns CDR1 GTSNPN and CDR2 SVGIG (reference sequence). CDR3 loop: CAWSPGRRAFF. In DNA form, the CDR3 reads TGTGCCTGGAGTCCCGGGAGACGAGCTTTCTTT.

The V gene is TRBV24-1, the J gene TRBJ2-1; 7 bases align to TRBD1. Per the germline V gene, CDR1 is KGHDR and CDR2 is SFDVKD. V lost 7 bases and J lost 2; bases outside the gene matches: 4. This CDR3 has 14 amino acids. CDR3 amino acids: CATSTGEPYNEQFF. CDR3 nucleotides: TGTGCCACCAGCACAGGGGAACCCTACAATGAGCAGTTCTTC.